This T cell receptor (beta chain) is drawn from a study of lymphopenia after photon versus proton radiotherapy. The study, taken as a whole, reports: Survival link was tested only in deceased patients; proton benefit remains a possibility.

This clone was detected only once. Its target is unknown. Looked up from germline, CDR1 is LNHDA and CDR2 is SQIVND (reference sequence). The CDR3 is made up of 14 amino acids. V trimming: 3 bases; J trimming: 4 bases; junction bases outside the gene matches: 1. The data were produced by immunoSEQ multiplex PCR, yet TCRdb's version contains in-frame clones alone and is incomplete. The sample carries about 34,000 clones, nearly 85% recorded once. This sequence joins TRBV19 and TRBJ1-2; 11 bases match TRBD1. This clonotype was sampled from a woman aged 70 to 79 with pancreatic cancer. This specimen was peripheral blood, taken from a patient treated with proton-based radiotherapy. CDR3 protein: CASSMGTGGYGYTF. CDR3 sequence (DNA): TGTGCCAGTAGTATGGGGACAGGGGGCTATGGCTACACCTTC.